These T cell receptor beta chains were read from a single sample in a study of PD-L1 blockade in urothelial cancer. Clones were sequenced by immunoSEQ multiplex PCR, and TCRdb holds only the in-frame ones, with some missing. The profile shows 80,000 to 95,000 clones, roughly 80% of them singletons. Sequences were derived from PBMCs, sampled around atezolizumab (anti-PD-L1) treatment. The receptors come from a man aged 70-80 years with urothelial cancer. CDR3s include the opening cysteine and the closing phenylalanine or tryptophan. The D gene is left open where the match is weak. Part of the rows lack a size; the others show once, few, many or a class for expanded clones.

TRBD1,TRBV28,NA,TRBJ1-4,CASSPPLGQYNEKLFF,TGTGCCAGCAGCCCACCATTGGGACAGTACAATGAAAAACTGTTTTTT
NA,TRBV7-9,NA,TRBJ2-2,CASSVSREREAGELFF,TGTGCCAGCAGCGTATCCAGGGAGAGGGAGGCCGGGGAGCTGTTTTTT
TRBD1,TRBV30,NA,TRBJ2-2,CAWSKVGQGNTGELFF,TGTGCCTGGAGTAAGGTGGGACAGGGGAACACCGGGGAGCTGTTTTTT
TRBD1,TRBV5-1,NA,TRBJ1-1,CASSLAGGIEAFF,TGCGCCAGCAGCTTAGCAGGGGGTATTGAAGCTTTCTTT
NA,TRBV6-6,once,TRBJ1-2,CASSYSGTSYGYTF,TGTGCCAGCAGTTACTCCGGGACAAGCTATGGCTACACCTTC
NA,TRBV29-1,NA,TRBJ1-1,CSVGAGAERTEAFF,TGCAGCGTGGGGGCGGGGGCCGAGCGCACTGAAGCTTTCTTT
NA,TRBV5-1,NA,TRBJ2-1,CASSIPTESEQFF,TGCGCCAGCAGCATCCCAACAGAATCCGAGCAGTTCTTC
TRBD2,TRBV27,NA,TRBJ2-3,CASSLFPLLAGVADTQYF,TGTGCCAGCAGTTTATTCCCCCTACTAGCGGGAGTTGCAGATACGCAGTATTTT
NA,TRBV5-1,NA,TRBJ2-7,CASSLVGGYEQYF,TGCGCCAGCAGCTTGGTAGGGGGCTACGAGCAGTACTTC
NA,TRBV21-1,NA,TRBJ1-6,CASSIAGRDSPLHF,TGTGCCAGCAGCATAGCAGGGAGGGATTCACCCCTCCACTTT
TRBD1,TRBV5-4,NA,TRBJ1-1,CASSLGGQGTNTEAFF,TGTGCCAGCAGCTTGGGGGGACAGGGAACCAACACTGAAGCTTTCTTT